The 17 T cell receptor beta chains below come from one sample, sequenced in a study of blood T cell repertoires in COVID-19. Some clones are missing from TCRdb's copy, which holds only in-frame ones; the method was immunoSEQ multiplex PCR. This sample has fewer than 350,000 clones, with more than 75% found just once. Source material: PBMCs or T cells enriched from blood (not recorded which). Receptor source: a woman aged 60 to 75 in a cohort exposed to, infected with or recovered from COVID-19 (not recorded which).

The chain links TRBV27 to TRBJ2-2; 7 nucleotides align to TRBD1. CDR3 length: 14 amino acids. Germline values: CDR1 MNHEY, CDR2 SMNVEV (reference sequence). V lost 6 bases to trimming and J lost 5 bases; unmatched junction nucleotides: 6. In DNA form, the CDR3 reads TGTGCCAGCAGACGGGACAGAGGGACCGGGGAGCTGTTTTTT. Translating it yields CASRRDRGTGELFF.

The V call is TRBV30, the J call TRBJ2-1, with D possibly being TRBD1 (5 bases). CDR1 GTSNPN and CDR2 SVGIG come from the germline V gene (reference sequence). Trimming left V 2 bases short and J 2 bases short, with 16 bases between. The CDR3 totals 16 residues. The CDR3, as DNA: TGTGCCTGGAGTCCCCTGGCAGGGCGCACCTACAATGAGCAGTTCTTC. This codes for CAWSPLAGRTYNEQFF. Together with reference TRBV30 and TRBJ2-1, the CDR3 gives the full variable domain: SQTIHQWPATLVQPVGSPLSLECTVEGTSNPNLYWYRQAAGRGLQLLFYSVGIGQISSEVPQNLSASRPQDRQFILSSKKLLLSDSGFYLCAWSPLAGRTYNEQFFGPGTRLTVL.

The chain uses TRBV10-3 and TRBJ2-3, with 7 bases fitting TRBD2. Germline V CDR1 and CDR2: ENHRY, SYGVKD. The CDR3 spans 16 residues. V dropped 10 bases and J dropped 6; count of bases not matched to a gene: 19. The CDR3 region has the DNA TGTGCCACCGAACATCCCCGGGACTACGGTAGGGATACGCAGTATTTT. Translated: CATEHPRDYGRDTQYF.

The rearrangement uses TRBV30 and TRBJ1-2; unclear D gene. V dropped 0 bases and J dropped 2 bases, with 7 bases sitting between them. The germline CDR1 and CDR2 sequences are GTSNPN and SVGIG (reference sequence). The CDR3 totals 13 residues. CDR3: CAWSVLGNYGYTF. The CDR3 DNA sequence: TGTGCCTGGAGTGTACTAGGGAACTATGGCTACACCTTC.

The chain carries TRBV28 and TRBJ2-3; 9 positions match TRBD1. Germline V gene data show CDR1 as MDHEN and CDR2 as SYDVKM. With V trimmed by 5 bases and J by 4 bases, 19 bases remained unmatched. The CDR3 totals 19 residues. The CDR3 DNA sequence: TGTGCCAGCAGTCCTCTATCATCGGGTCCGACAGGGGGGGCAGATACGCAGTATTTT. Its protein product is CASSPLSSGPTGGADTQYF.

This sequence joins TRBV5-1 and TRBJ1-2; the match to TRBD1 covers 7 bases. The length of the CDR3 is 14 residues. The V and J ends lost 7 bases and 5 bases, in that order; junction bases with no gene match: 11. Germline V gene data show CDR1 as SGHRS and CDR2 as YFSETQ. The DNA for the CDR3 is TGCGCCAGCGCTGAACAGGGGTCGGGTTATGGCTACACCTTC. Amino acids: CASAEQGSGYGYTF.

This chain connects TRBV30 to TRBJ2-1; the D gene is possibly TRBD2 (5 bases). CDR1 and CDR2 from the germline V gene are GTSNPN and SVGIG (reference sequence). V gave up 1 base and J gave up 7 bases, with 11 bases separating them. The CDR3 has 13 residues. For the CDR3, the DNA is TGTGCCTGGAGTGGAGGTGGCGGGAATGAGCAGTTCTTC. Its protein is CAWSGGGGNEQFF. Looking up the rest from reference TRBV30 and TRBJ2-1 gives the full variable domain: SQTIHQWPATLVQPVGSPLSLECTVEGTSNPNLYWYRQAAGRGLQLLFYSVGIGQISSEVPQNLSASRPQDRQFILSSKKLLLSDSGFYLCAWSGGGGNEQFFGPGTRLTVL.

The chain uses TRBV19 and TRBJ2-2, with 13 bases matching TRBD2. The V and J ends lost 10 bases and 3 bases, in that order; junction bases with no gene match: 17. This CDR3 is 19 amino acids long. Germline CDR1 LNHDA, CDR2 SQIVND (reference sequence). CDR3 residues: CATKSDTSGRAWDTGELFF. For the CDR3, the DNA is TGTGCCACCAAGTCTGACACTAGCGGGAGGGCCTGGGACACCGGGGAGCTGTTTTTT.

This clone appeared once. The CDR3 protein is CASSQGGLAGSGANVLTF. The CDR3 DNA reads TGTGCCAGCAGCCAAGGGGGACTAGCGGGCTCTGGGGCCAACGTCCTGACTTTC. The chain uses TRBV4-2 and TRBJ2-6; 12 nucleotides agree with TRBD2. V was clipped by 1 base and J by 0 bases; unmatched bases: 1. Germline CDR1 reads LGHNA; CDR2 reads YNFKEQ. The CDR3 is 18 amino acids.

This clone was seen only a few times. The chain uses TRBV5-1 and TRBJ1-6; D not certain. Germline V gene sequence: CDR1 SGHRS, CDR2 YFSETQ. Trimming took 4 bases from V and 6 from J, leaving 11 bases between them. The length of the CDR3 is 14 residues. For the CDR3, the DNA is TGCGCCAGCAGCCCGGGAAACGGTAATTCACCCCTCCACTTT. It translates to CASSPGNGNSPLHF.

The V and J genes are TRBV2 and TRBJ1-2, with 9 positions matching TRBD1. The CDR3 runs to 14 residues. J was trimmed by 8 bases and V by 3 bases; bases with no gene match: 7. Germline V lookup: CDR1 SNHLY, CDR2 FYNNEI. CDR3 DNA: TGTGCCAGCAGTGAGGTCCGGGACAGGGAAGGCTACACCTTC. Protein product: CASSEVRDREGYTF.

V is TRBV6-5 and J is TRBJ1-5; D not resolved. CDR1 is MNHEY and CDR2 is SVGAGI in the germline V gene. This CDR3 spans 13 amino acids. Trimming removed 10 bases at V and 1 base at J, with 11 bases between. The CDR3 is CATSIQSNQPQHF. The CDR3 bases are TGTGCCACCTCCATTCAGAGCAATCAGCCCCAGCATTTT.

This clone was observed a few times. CDR3 residues: CASSTGELSSGNTIYF. The CDR3 DNA sequence: TGTGCCAGCAGCACAGGTGAATTGAGCTCTGGAAACACCATATATTTT. This sequence joins TRBV9 and TRBJ1-3, with D possibly matching TRBD1 (5 bases). Germline V gene data show CDR1 as SGDLS and CDR2 as YYNGEE. The CDR3 consists of 16 residues. Trimming cost V 4 bases and J 0 bases, with 14 bases left between them.

The J gene is TRBJ2-7, the V gene TRBV4-1; 8 nucleotides agree with TRBD1. The CDR3 is 15 residues long. With V trimmed by 0 bases and J by 5 bases, 6 bases remained unmatched. Germline CDR1 MGHRA, CDR2 YSYEKL. The CDR3 here is CASSQDADRVNEQYF. The CDR3, as DNA: TGCGCCAGCAGCCAAGATGCGGACAGGGTAAACGAGCAGTACTTC.

The chain links TRBV30 to TRBJ2-1; D not certain. The CDR3 has 12 amino acids. Germline V lookup: CDR1 GTSNPN, CDR2 SVGIG (reference sequence). V was trimmed by 3 bases and J by 9 bases, leaving 12 bases between them. CDR3 amino acids: CAWSLWSSEQFF. CDR3 nucleotides: TGTGCCTGGAGCCTGTGGAGTAGTGAGCAGTTCTTC.

The CDR3 DNA follows: TGTGCCAGCACCTTGTCGCCCGGGTTCCGGGAGCTGTTTTTT. Translating gives CASTLSPGFRELFF. The chain joins TRBV13 to TRBJ2-2, with no clear D. There are 14 residues in the CDR3. V lost 7 bases, J lost 9 bases, and 18 bases lay in between. Germline V gene sequence: CDR1 PRHDT, CDR2 FYEKMQ (reference sequence). Combining the CDR3 with reference TRBV13 and TRBJ2-2 gives the whole variable domain AAGVIQSPRHLIKEKRETATLKCYPIPRHDTVYWYQQGPGQDPQFLISFYEKMQSDKGSIPDRFSAQQFSDYHSELNMSSLELGDSALYFCASTLSPGFRELFFGEGSRLTVL.

The CDR3 spells CASSHSGKGGRETQYF. The CDR3, as DNA: TGTGCCAGCAGCCATAGCGGGAAGGGGGGCAGGGAGACCCAGTACTTC. V is TRBV5-4 and J is TRBJ2-5; TRBD2 matches 8 bases. J gave up 5 bases and V 4 bases, and 13 bases lay outside the gene matches. Germline V gives CDR1 SGHNT, CDR2 YYREEE (reference sequence). CDR3 length: 16 amino acids.